These 28 T cell receptor beta chains share one sample of origin, sequenced in a study of a mutant IDH1 vaccine in newly diagnosed glioma (dated by TCRdb to about 2021). To prepare the library, the immunoSEQ multiplex PCR assay was applied. Sourced from immuneACCESS, this table was stored by TCRdb with only in-frame sequences that have V and J called. A share of the clones is absent; for the studies checked, an unresolved V gene accounts for under half, and the remainder has no known explanation. For this sample the table gives just under 80,000 clones, of which about 91% were detected only once. Approximately 0.58% of the sample is taken by the ten largest. No antigen has been assigned to these receptors. The time point tag for this specimen amounts to: week 5, during vaccination. Every vaccine dose consisted of 300 ug of a 20-mer mutant IDH1 peptide in Montanide, administered subcutaneously together with topical imiquimod.

Sequenced material: PBMCs, taken from a glioma patient whose treatment included an IDH1 peptide vaccine. These receptors were collected from a woman in her forties or fifties with glioma.

The chain joins TRBV5-4 to TRBJ2-2; D perhaps matches TRBD2 (6 bases). V lost 4 bases, J lost 1 base, and 14 bases lay in between. This CDR3 contains 16 residues. Looked up from germline, CDR1 is SGHNT and CDR2 is YYREEE (reference sequence). CDR3 protein: CASSPLRGKNTGELFF. For the CDR3, the DNA is TGTGCCAGCAGCCCGCTACGCGGGAAGAACACCGGGGAGCTGTTTTTT. Full variable domain (rest looked up from reference TRBV5-4 and TRBJ2-2): ETGVTQSPTHLIKTRGQQVTLRCSSQSGHNTVSWYQQALGQGPQFIFQYYREEENGRGNFPPRFSGLQFPNYSSELNVNALELDDSALYLCASSPLRGKNTGELFFGEGSRLTVL.

The chain joins TRBV6-1 to TRBJ2-5, with 7 positions matching TRBD2. CDR3 length equals 15 residues. Germline lookup yields CDR1 MNHNS and CDR2 SASEGT. V shed 6 bases, J shed 8 bases, and the junction held 15 bases outside the gene matches. The CDR3 reads CASRPSGSGLVTQYF. The CDR3 coding sequence is TGTGCCAGCAGACCTTCGGGTAGCGGGTTGGTTACCCAGTACTTC.

The J gene is TRBJ2-7, the V gene TRBV2; 10 bases line up with TRBD1. Germline V lookup: CDR1 SNHLY, CDR2 FYNNEI. CDR3 length: 14 amino acids. Unmatched junction bases numbered 13, after V lost 6 bases and J lost 11 bases. CDR3 residues: CASRYGQGVLEKYF. CDR3 nucleotide sequence: TGTGCCAGCAGATACGGACAGGGGGTCCTGGAAAAGTACTTC.

The genes are TRBV2 and TRBJ1-4, with D possibly being TRBD1 (6 bases). The CDR3 runs to 14 residues. The ends were cut back, 3 bases at V and 4 bases at J, with 9 bases in the middle. From germline, CDR1 is SNHLY and CDR2 FYNNEI. CDR3 amino acids: CASSDTGSNEKLFF. DNA for the CDR3: TGTGCCAGCAGTGACACAGGGAGTAATGAAAAACTGTTTTTT.

The rearrangement uses TRBV5-4 and TRBJ1-3; 9 bases are shared with TRBD1. The CDR3 length is 15 residues. Germline CDR1 and CDR2: SGHNT and YYREEE (reference sequence). After removal of 4 bases from V and 8 bases from J, the junction contained 10 bases not matched to a gene. The CDR3 sequence is CASSRRTGAKHTIYF. CDR3 in DNA: TGTGCCAGCAGCAGACGGACAGGGGCTAAGCACACCATATATTTT.

This clone was found once. V gene TRBV30 combines with J gene TRBJ1-1; TRBD1 matches 8 bases. The V gene's germline CDR1 is GTSNPN and CDR2 SVGIG (reference sequence). V was pared by 0 bases and J by 1 base, with 10 bases of the junction left unmatched. The CDR3 spans 17 residues. CDR3 DNA sequence: TGTGCCTGGAGTGTACGGGGCAGGGGGCAGGGGAACACTGAAGCTTTCTTT. Translated: CAWSVRGRGQGNTEAFF.

Notes on this clone: A read error may account for a junction end that differs from germline. The chain links TRBV18 to TRBJ1-6, with D hard to call. The CDR3 extends over 10 amino acids. In germline, CDR1 is KGHSH, CDR2 LQKENI. CDR3 region: CASPPSPLHF. The CDR3 bases are TGTGCCAGCCCACCTTCACCCCTCCACTTT. The variable domain in full, with the rest retrieved from reference TRBV18 and TRBJ1-6, is NAGVMQNPRHLVRRRGQEARLRCSPMKGHSHVYWYRQLPEEGLKFMVYLQKENIIDESGMPKERFSAEFPKEGPSILRIQQVVRGDSAAYFCASPPSPLHFGNGTRLTVT.

J is TRBJ2-5 and V is TRBV21-1; the DNA was not used to check the table's D call, TRBD1. Gene TRBJ2-7 matches the end of the DNA better, so the J call may be wrong. TRBV21-1 has pseudogene status. The CDR3 length is 11 residues. For the CDR3, the DNA is TGTGCCAGCAAAGACAGCTACGAGCAGTACTTC. Encoded protein: CASKDSYEQYF.

The chain carries TRBV5-1 and TRBJ1-4, with 7 bases aligning to TRBD1. The CDR3 runs 15 residues. Germline loops: CDR1 SGHRS, CDR2 YFSETQ. After removal of 2 bases from V and 7 bases from J, the junction contained 8 bases not matched to a gene. CDR3 DNA: TGCGCCAGCAGCTTCAACAGGGGTCGGGGTGAAAAACTGTTTTTT. Amino acid sequence: CASSFNRGRGEKLFF.

The chain combines TRBV29-1 with TRBJ2-3; TRBD1 matches 7 bases. V shed 3 bases and J 1 base; nucleotides not matched to a gene: 4. The CDR3 consists of 14 residues. Looked up from germline, CDR1 is SQVTM and CDR2 is ANQGSEA. In nucleotides, the CDR3 is TGCAGCGTTGAGAGGGACAGCGGCACAGATACGCAGTATTTT. Encoded protein: CSVERDSGTDTQYF.

CDR3 loop: CASSFVSAGLSNQPQHF. CDR3 bases: TGTGCCAGCAGTTTTGTGTCGGCGGGATTAAGCAATCAGCCCCAGCATTTT. This rearrangement joins TRBV28 to TRBJ1-5; D call uncertain. V lost 3 bases and J 1 base, leaving 16 bases between the germline ends. CDR3 length: 17 residues. Germline lookup yields CDR1 MDHEN and CDR2 SYDVKM.

The rearrangement joins TRBV5-4 to TRBJ1-4, with D possibly matching TRBD1 (5 bases). The germline V gene encodes CDR1 SGHNT and CDR2 YYREEE (reference sequence). This CDR3 has 15 residues. Trimming pared 6 bases from V and 8 bases from J, leaving 20 bases between. The DNA of the CDR3 is TGTGCCAGCACCCTTGGGGGGGACCCGGGAGAAAAACTGTTTTTT. The encoded protein is CASTLGGDPGEKLFF.

The chain carries TRBV5-8 and TRBJ2-7; tentative D call: TRBD2 (5 bases). Trimming removed 0 bases from V and 1 base from J, with 14 bases in between. The CDR3 sequence is 16 residues long. The germline V gene encodes CDR1 SGHTS and CDR2 YDEGEE. The CDR3 sequence is CASSLGYSGESYEQYF. CDR3 DNA sequence: TGTGCCAGCAGCTTGGGATATTCCGGGGAATCCTACGAGCAGTACTTC.

V is TRBV27 and J is TRBJ2-2, with TRBD1 as a possible D gene (5 bases). Trimming took off 6 bases at V and 7 bases at J, with 15 bases between the two ends. The CDR3 loop spans 14 amino acids. CDR1 MNHEY and CDR2 SMNVEV come from the germline V gene (reference sequence). The CDR3 reads CASSSRVMDGELFF. The CDR3 nucleotides read TGTGCCAGCAGCTCCAGGGTAATGGACGGGGAGCTGTTTTTT.

The CDR3 DNA follows: TGTGCCAGCTACCCGGGGGCAGTTACTAATGAAAAACTGTTTTTT. Its translation is CASYPGAVTNEKLFF. V is TRBV7-9 and J is TRBJ1-4; possibly TRBD1 for D (6 bases). V gave up 8 bases and J gave up 2 bases, with 15 bases separating them. CDR3 length: 15 amino acids. Germline values: CDR1 SEHNR, CDR2 FQNEAQ (reference sequence).

With respect to this clone: At one boundary the junction diverges from the germline segment, which might be a read error. The genes are TRBV7-7 and TRBJ2-3, with 8 bases matching TRBD2. CDR3 length: 15 amino acids. CDR1 and CDR2 (germline): SSHAT, FNYEAQ (reference sequence). CDR3 nucleotides: TGTGCTAGCAGCCCGGGAGGGCCAGGCACAGATACGCAGTATTTT. Amino acid sequence: CASSPGGPGTDTQYF. The whole variable domain, remainder taken from reference TRBV7-7 and TRBJ2-3, is GAGVSQSPRYKVTKRGQDVTLRCDPISSHATLYWYQQALGQGPEFLTYFNYEAQPDKSGLPSDRFSAERPEGSISTLTIQRTEQRDSAMYRCASSPGGPGTDTQYFGPGTRLTVL.

J is TRBJ1-5 and V is TRBV6-1, with 7 bases identical to TRBD1. The CDR3 runs to 16 residues. V was clipped by 2 bases and J by 7 bases; unmatched bases: 11. Germline lookup yields CDR1 MNHNS and CDR2 SASEGT. The CDR3 is CASSEIDRVPGQPQHF. CDR3 nucleotide sequence: TGTGCCAGCAGTGAAATAGACAGGGTCCCGGGGCAGCCCCAGCATTTT.

This rearrangement joins TRBV10-3 to TRBJ2-7; TRBD2 matches at 12 bases. This CDR3 has 16 residues. Germline V gene data show CDR1 as ENHRY and CDR2 as SYGVKD. V was pared by 4 bases and J by 5 bases, with 9 bases of the junction left unmatched. CDR3 loop: CAISAPTSGRNHEQYF. The CDR3 nucleotides read TGTGCCATCAGTGCCCCGACTAGCGGGAGAAACCACGAGCAGTACTTC.

This chain uses TRBV6-5 with TRBJ1-5; possibly TRBD1 for D (6 bases). With 5 bases removed from V and 5 bases from J, the gap between germline ends came to 13 bases. This CDR3 spans 14 amino acids. In germline, CDR1 is MNHEY, CDR2 SVGAGI. CDR3 nucleotides: TGTGCCAGCAGTGCCAGGACAGCGGATCAGCCCCAGCATTTT. Encoded protein: CASSARTADQPQHF.

This sequence joins TRBV9 and TRBJ1-2, with D uncertain. Germline V gene lookup returns CDR1 SGDLS and CDR2 YYNGEE. V lost 0 bases and J 6 bases, leaving 9 bases between the germline ends. The CDR3 runs 13 residues. The CDR3 reads CASSVGGSHGYTF. In DNA, the CDR3 is TGTGCCAGCAGCGTAGGAGGGAGTCATGGCTACACCTTC.

V usage is TRBV28 and J usage is TRBJ2-1; 7 bases match TRBD2. CDR3 size: 14 residues. V lost 4 bases to trimming and J lost 2 bases; unmatched junction nucleotides: 2. CDR1 and CDR2 (germline): MDHEN, SYDVKM. The CDR3 DNA is TGTGCCAGCAGTTGGGCGGGAGCCTACAATGAGCAGTTCTTC. Amino acid sequence: CASSWAGAYNEQFF.

The rearrangement links TRBV6-1 to TRBJ1-1; TRBD1 aligns across 7 bases. CDR1 is MNHNS, CDR2 SASEGT, per germline. The CDR3 is 15 residues long. With 0 bases clipped from V and 5 bases from J, the junction kept 6 bases outside the gene matches. The CDR3 coding sequence is TGTGCCAGCAGTGAAGCCCAGGGGGGTCGTACTGAAGCTTTCTTT. This codes for CASSEAQGGRTEAFF.

This clone was seen more than once but under ten times. V gene TRBV5-1 combines with J gene TRBJ2-2, with D tentatively TRBD1 (5 bases). The CDR3 runs 13 residues. The V and J ends lost 5 bases and 4 bases respectively, with 9 bases between them. Germline lookup yields CDR1 SGHRS and CDR2 YFSETQ. CDR3 region: CASRGDITGELFF. The CDR3 DNA is TGCGCCAGCAGAGGGGATATCACCGGGGAGCTGTTTTTT.

The chain has TRBV11-2 and TRBJ2-7, with 7 bases lining up with TRBD2. The germline V gene has CDR1 SGHAT and CDR2 FQNNGV. Losses at the gene ends were 8 bases for V and 3 bases for J; bases not matched to a gene: 4. There are 12 residues in the CDR3. CDR3 nucleotides: TGTGCCAGCCGGGGGGATTTCTACGAGCAGTACTTC. Translation gives CASRGDFYEQYF.

In DNA, the CDR3 is TGTGCCAGCAGCGTAGCCGCGGGGACAACCTACGAGCAGTACTTC. Translating gives CASSVAAGTTYEQYF. The genes are TRBV9 and TRBJ2-7, with D possibly being TRBD1 or TRBD2 (6 bases each). The CDR3 contains 15 residues. V lost 0 bases to trimming and J lost 2 bases, with 12 bases between them. CDR1 SGDLS and CDR2 YYNGEE come from the germline V gene.

This chain links TRBV10-3 with TRBJ2-1; 8 bases are shared with TRBD2. This CDR3 is 12 amino acids long. The germline gives CDR1 ENHRY, CDR2 SYGVKD. With V trimmed by 6 bases and J by 8 bases, 3 bases remained unmatched. CDR3 loop: CAISLREDEQFF. The CDR3 coding sequence is TGTGCCATCAGCCTGCGGGAGGATGAGCAGTTCTTC.

The chain carries TRBV27 and TRBJ2-7; TRBD1 aligns across 8 bases. CDR1 is MNHEY and CDR2 is SMNVEV in the germline V gene (reference sequence). The CDR3 covers 17 residues. With V trimmed by 0 bases and J by 1 base, 8 bases remained unmatched. The DNA of the CDR3 is TGTGCCAGCAGTTTATCAATTGGAAGGACAGGGTCCTACGAGCAGTACTTC. Encoded protein: CASSLSIGRTGSYEQYF.

This chain joins TRBV10-3 and TRBJ2-7; D is uncertain. Trimming took off 4 bases at V and 1 base at J, with 11 bases between the two ends. The CDR3 totals 14 residues. Germline V lookup: CDR1 ENHRY, CDR2 SYGVKD. CDR3 bases: TGTGCCATCAGTGTTTCGCTGGCGTCCTACGAGCAGTACTTC. Amino acid sequence: CAISVSLASYEQYF.